What follows describes a single T cell receptor (beta chain). Antigen: not known. The data belong to a study of T cell responses to AZD1222 COVID-19 vaccine. Overall study: Both about-4-week and about-12-week second-dose recipients were combined.

Generated by immunoSEQ multiplex PCR, the TCRdb table keeps only in-frame clones and is missing some. Of about 99,000 clones listed, 75% to 90% were seen once; the top ten hold approximately 22%. Study-level results: The donors showed a predominance of white British ancestry and of females, with possible underestimation of clonal diversity.

The clonotype comes from an adult in good health. This specimen was peripheral blood, taken on day 0 of AZD1222 vaccination.

The CDR3 DNA is TGTGCCAGCAGTCGACTCATGAACACTGAAGCTTTCTTT. Translating it yields CASSRLMNTEAFF. The chain employs TRBV27 and TRBJ1-1; D not resolved. Trimming pared 5 bases from V and 0 bases from J, leaving 7 bases between. Germline CDR1 MNHEY, CDR2 SMNVEV (reference sequence). The CDR3 extends over 13 amino acids.